Each of the 32 T cell receptor beta chains below was sequenced from the same sample in a study of cytomegalovirus exposure and HLA in healthy donors. Researchers ran the PCR with 60 Vbeta and 13 Jbeta primers. Using immunoSEQ multiplex PCR, the repertoire was profiled, and TCRdb retains in-frame clones only, with some absent. The data show around 140,000 clones, around 73% seen once. The sample was PBMCs. The receptors derive from a woman younger than 35 in good health and CMV-seronegative.

The CDR3 bases are TGTGCCACCAGCAGAGCCCGGGGGGCCTACGAGCAGTACGTC. This gives the protein CATSRARGAYEQYV. The rearrangement uses TRBV15 and TRBJ2-7; 7 nucleotides agree with TRBD2. The CDR3 is 14 residues long. Per germline, CDR1 LNHNV and CDR2 YYDKDF (reference sequence). After removal of 1 base from V and 2 bases from J, the junction contained 2 bases not matched to a gene.

This clone was detected once. This chain uses TRBV19 with TRBJ2-2; TRBD1 aligns across 7 bases. The CDR3 covers 17 residues. Germline loops: CDR1 LNHDA, CDR2 SQIVND (reference sequence). J lost 3 bases, V lost 4 bases, and 11 bases had no gene match. This CDR3 is CASSTYPDRVHTGELFF. The CDR3 DNA is TGTGCCAGTAGTACCTACCCTGACAGGGTCCACACCGGGGAGCTGTTTTTT.

The chain couples TRBV28 to TRBJ1-6; 8 bases map to TRBD1. Germline assignment: CDR1 MDHEN and CDR2 SYDVKM. The CDR3 is 14 residues long. The V segment lost 5 bases and the J segment 7 bases; nucleotides outside the gene matches: 4. The CDR3 here is CASSRQGWNSPLHF. DNA for the CDR3: TGTGCCAGCAGTCGACAGGGGTGGAATTCACCCCTCCACTTT.

In this sample, this clone turned up a few times. The chain carries TRBV7-2 and TRBJ2-7; D perhaps matches TRBD2 (6 bases). Germline CDR1 SGHTA, CDR2 FQGNSA. V shed 0 bases and J shed 1 base, with 10 bases lying between them. The CDR3 consists of 15 residues. In DNA, the CDR3 is TGTGCCAGCAGCTTAGCGGGCGGGACTTCCTACGAGCAGTACGTC. Translated, it gives CASSLAGGTSYEQYV.

The V call is TRBV5-4, the J call TRBJ1-2; possibly TRBD1 for D (6 bases). There are 14 residues in the CDR3. Trimming cost V 3 bases and J 8 bases, with 17 bases left between them. CDR1 is SGHNT, CDR2 YYREEE, per germline (reference sequence). The CDR3 nucleotides read TGTGCCAGCAGCTCAAGGGCAGGGGAAAACGGCTACACCTTC. This encodes CASSSRAGENGYTF.

The chain carries TRBV11-3 and TRBJ2-7; D remains ambiguous. V lost 1 base to trimming and J lost 9 bases, with 10 bases between them. The CDR3 has 12 residues. Germline assignment: CDR1 SGHNT and CDR2 YENEEA. The CDR3 is CASSLGAGMQYV. The CDR3 DNA reads as TGTGCCAGCAGCTTAGGTGCAGGCATGCAGTACGTC.

The rearrangement uses TRBV11-3 and TRBJ2-1; 7 nucleotides agree with TRBD2. CDR3 length equals 14 residues. CDR1 and CDR2 from the germline V gene are SGHNT and YENEEA. V lost 1 base and J lost 6; bases outside the gene matches: 3. The CDR3 here is CASSLVAGVNEQFF. CDR3 in DNA: TGTGCCAGCAGCTTAGTCGCGGGAGTCAATGAGCAGTTCTTC.

The rearrangement uses TRBV11-2 and TRBJ2-3; TRBD2 aligns across 9 bases. The CDR3 is 16 amino acids. V shed 1 base and J 4 bases; nucleotides not matched to a gene: 6. Per the germline V gene, CDR1 is SGHAT and CDR2 is FQNNGV. CDR3 residues: CASSLVGLAGADTQYF. The CDR3, as DNA: TGTGCCAGCAGCTTAGTTGGGTTAGCGGGAGCAGATACGCAGTATTTT. Filled out from reference TRBV11-2 and TRBJ2-3, the complete variable domain reads EAGVAQSPRYKIIEKRQSVAFWCNPISGHATLYWYQQILGQGPKLLIQFQNNGVVDDSQLPKDRFSAERLKGVDSTLKIQPAKLEDSAVYLCASSLVGLAGADTQYFGPGTRLTVL.

The genes are TRBV7-9 and TRBJ2-3; 8 bases are shared with TRBD2. Germline-derived CDR1 and CDR2 are SEHNR and FQNEAQ (reference sequence). This CDR3 contains 15 residues. V dropped 3 bases and J dropped 3; count of bases not matched to a gene: 5. CDR3 protein: CASSFSGGGTDTQYF. CDR3 sequence (DNA): TGTGCCAGCAGCTTTTCCGGGGGGGGGACAGATACGCAGTATTTT.

This clone was observed a few times. The V call is TRBV10-3, the J call TRBJ2-7; D gene uncertain. This CDR3 contains 12 residues. V was shortened by 3 bases and J by 3 bases, with 6 bases between the two germline ends. Germline loops: CDR1 ENHRY, CDR2 SYGVKD. The CDR3 loop reads CAISDWGYEQYV. The CDR3 nucleotides are TGTGCCATCAGTGACTGGGGCTACGAGCAGTACGTC.

This chain connects TRBV11-3 to TRBJ2-1; 15 bases are a match to TRBD2. V was clipped by 5 bases and J by 0 bases; unmatched bases: 8. Germline loops: CDR1 SGHNT, CDR2 YENEEA. The length of the CDR3 is 19 residues. This chain's CDR3 is CASSTRTSGGASSYNEQFF. In nucleotides, the CDR3 is TGTGCCAGCAGCACCCGGACTAGCGGGGGGGCGAGCTCCTACAATGAGCAGTTCTTC.

This sequence joins TRBV27 and TRBJ2-2; weak D call: TRBD1 (6 bases). Germline V CDR1 and CDR2: MNHEY, SMNVEV (reference sequence). V lost 3 bases and J lost 3, with 11 bases in between. There are 15 residues in the CDR3. The CDR3 DNA sequence: TGTGCCAGCAGTTTGTGGACAGTGGACACCGGGGAGCTGTTTTTT. Protein: CASSLWTVDTGELFF.

This chain uses TRBV7-9 with TRBJ2-4; D is perhaps TRBD1 (6 bases). Germline values: CDR1 SEHNR, CDR2 FQNEAQ (reference sequence). The length of the CDR3 is 14 residues. Trimming pared 4 bases from V and 5 bases from J, leaving 12 bases between. CDR3 residues: CASSSRQVQNIQYF. CDR3 coding DNA: TGTGCCAGCAGCTCTCGACAGGTCCAAAACATTCAGTACTTC.

The chain carries TRBV5-5 and TRBJ1-1; 8 nucleotides line up with TRBD1. V lost 5 bases, J lost 4 bases, and 7 bases stayed unmatched. Germline V gene lookup returns CDR1 SGHKS and CDR2 YYEKEE (reference sequence). The CDR3 is made up of 14 amino acids. CDR3 in DNA: TGTGCCAGCAGTTCCGACAGGGGTTTCACTGAAGCTTTCTTT. Protein: CASSSDRGFTEAFF.

This rearrangement joins TRBV28 to TRBJ1-1; 7 bases are shared with TRBD1. The V segment lost 3 bases and the J segment 1 base; nucleotides outside the gene matches: 2. Germline V lookup: CDR1 MDHEN, CDR2 SYDVKM. The length of the CDR3 is 14 residues. CDR3 bases: TGTGCCAGCAGTTTCAACAGGGGGAACACTGAAGCTTTCTTT. This codes for CASSFNRGNTEAFF.

This clone has only one observation. The rearrangement uses TRBV4-1 and TRBJ2-1; 7 bases match TRBD1. J lost 13 bases, V lost 0 bases, and 3 bases had no gene match. Germline values: CDR1 MGHRA, CDR2 YSYEKL. This CDR3 has 12 amino acids. CDR3 residues: CASSQDNRGQFF. The CDR3 region has the DNA TGCGCCAGCAGCCAAGATAACAGGGGTCAGTTCTTC.

This clone was picked up a small number of times. J is TRBJ2-3 and V is TRBV27; TRBD2 agrees at 8 bases. The CDR3 spans 14 residues. Looked up from germline, CDR1 is MNHEY and CDR2 is SMNVEV (reference sequence). The trim removed 4 bases at V and 0 bases at J, leaving 0 bases unmatched. The CDR3 DNA reads as TGTGCCAGCAGTTCGGGGGGGAGCACAGATACGCAGTATTTT. Amino acids: CASSSGGSTDTQYF.

This chain joins TRBV19 and TRBJ1-2; 9 bases map to TRBD1. CDR3 length: 14 residues. V lost 6 bases, J lost 8 bases, and 10 bases stayed unmatched. Germline-derived CDR1 and CDR2 are LNHDA and SQIVND (reference sequence). The CDR3 sequence is CASRSLGQGGGYTF. The CDR3 DNA is TGTGCCAGTAGGTCCTTGGGACAGGGAGGAGGCTACACCTTC.

The chain joins TRBV7-2 to TRBJ1-2, with TRBD1 matching over 7 bases. Trimming cost V 4 bases and J 1 base; bases outside gene matches: 12. The CDR3 extends over 17 amino acids. The germline V gene encodes CDR1 SGHTA and CDR2 FQGNSA. Written as DNA, the CDR3 is TGTGCCAGCAGCTCTACTCCTCCGGGACAGCATAACTATGGCTACACCTTC. Protein: CASSSTPPGQHNYGYTF.

Only one count was recorded for this clone. The chain recombines TRBV4-1 with TRBJ2-1; 10 positions agree with TRBD2. The CDR3 consists of 17 residues. In germline, CDR1 is MGHRA, CDR2 YSYEKL. V shed 0 bases, J shed 4 bases, and the junction held 6 bases outside the gene matches. CDR3 protein: CASSQEGGTSVYNEQFF. DNA for the CDR3: TGCGCCAGCAGCCAAGAGGGGGGGACTAGCGTGTACAATGAGCAGTTCTTC.

This clone was observed a single time. V and J are TRBV19 and TRBJ1-1; D is perhaps TRBD1 (6 bases). The CDR3 is made up of 14 amino acids. The V end lost 3 bases, the J end lost 4 bases, and 12 bases lay between the germline ends. CDR1 is LNHDA and CDR2 is SQIVND in the germline V gene (reference sequence). The CDR3 coding sequence is TGTGCCAGTAGTATCGCCAGGGGACGCACTGAAGCTTTCTTT. This sequence encodes CASSIARGRTEAFF.

V and J are TRBV2 and TRBJ2-2, with D tentatively TRBD1 (5 bases). V was cut by 4 bases and J by 6 bases, with 9 bases left in between. Germline loops: CDR1 SNHLY, CDR2 FYNNEI. CDR3 size: 13 residues. DNA for the CDR3: TGTGCCAGCAGTGCAGGGTGGTCCGGGGAGCTGTTTTTT. Protein: CASSAGWSGELFF.

This clone showed up just a few times. This chain joins TRBV27 and TRBJ2-7; TRBD1 matches 7 bases. Unmatched junction bases numbered 5, after V lost 5 bases and J lost 4 bases. This CDR3 spans 13 amino acids. Germline CDR1 is MNHEY and CDR2 is SMNVEV (reference sequence). The CDR3, as DNA: TGTGCCAGCAGTGGGGACAGCCGATACGAGCAGTACTTC. Residues: CASSGDSRYEQYF.

The chain links TRBV6-5 to TRBJ1-1; weak D call: TRBD1 (5 bases). V was trimmed by 6 bases and J by 5 bases, leaving 16 bases between them. CDR3 length: 14 residues. CDR1 MNHEY and CDR2 SVGAGI come from the germline V gene. The CDR3 region has the DNA TGTGCCAGCAGAACCGCCAGGGAATGGACTGAAGCTTTCTTT. Translating it yields CASRTAREWTEAFF.

This clone was picked up one time. The genes are TRBV5-1 and TRBJ2-7; tentatively, D is TRBD1 (5 bases). Per germline, CDR1 SGHRS and CDR2 YFSETQ. CDR3 length: 15 amino acids. With 3 bases removed from V and 4 bases from J, the gap between germline ends came to 17 bases. The CDR3 is CASSSGPRAAYEQYF. CDR3 nucleotide sequence: TGCGCCAGCAGCTCAGGTCCCAGGGCGGCTTACGAGCAGTACTTC.

Regarding this clone: A junction boundary mismatches the germline segment, possibly from a read error. V gene TRBV28 combines with J gene TRBJ2-6, with a tentative D call TRBD2 (6 bases). This CDR3 is built from 16 residues. Germline values: CDR1 MDHEN, CDR2 SYDVKM. The CDR3 sequence: CASSPSGFTGANGLTF. CDR3 coding DNA: TGTGCCAGCAGTCCCAGCGGGTTTACTGGGGCCAACGGCCTGACTTTC.

This clone was found a few times. The chain combines TRBV11-2 with TRBJ1-2; 9 bases line up with TRBD1. In germline, CDR1 is SGHAT, CDR2 FQNNGV. V trimming: 5 bases; J trimming: 10 bases; junction bases outside the gene matches: 8. The CDR3 extends over 13 amino acids. CDR3 amino acids: CASSRDRVQDYTF. The CDR3 DNA sequence: TGTGCCAGCAGCCGGGACAGGGTTCAGGACTACACCTTC.

The rearrangement links TRBV5-1 to TRBJ1-4, with D hard to call. Germline V gene data show CDR1 as SGHRS and CDR2 as YFSETQ. Between the trimmed V and J ends, which lost 1 base and 0 bases, there was a span of 4 bases. This CDR3 has 14 amino acids. DNA for the CDR3: TGCGCCAGCAGCTTGTACTCAACTAATGAAAAACTGTTTTTT. The encoded protein is CASSLYSTNEKLFF. The full variable domain, completed using reference TRBV5-1 and TRBJ1-4, is KAGVTQTPRYLIKTRGQQVTLSCSPISGHRSVSWYQQTPGQGLQFLFEYFSETQRNKGNFPGRFSGRQFSNSRSEMNVSTLELGDSALYLCASSLYSTNEKLFFGSGTQLSVL.

The genes are TRBV7-2 and TRBJ2-1, with 13 bases lining up with TRBD2. Trimming at V came to 4 bases and at J to 7 bases, leaving 4 bases not matched to a gene. The CDR3 runs 15 residues. Germline CDR1 reads SGHTA; CDR2 reads FQGNSA. The chain's CDR3 is CASSWTSGGGNEQFF. In DNA form, the CDR3 reads TGTGCCAGCAGCTGGACTAGCGGGGGAGGGAATGAGCAGTTCTTC. Filled out from reference TRBV7-2 and TRBJ2-1, the complete variable domain reads GAGVSQSPSNKVTEKGKDVELRCDPISGHTALYWYRQSLGQGLEFLIYFQGNSAPDKSGLPSDRFSAERTGGSVSTLTIQRTQQEDSAVYLCASSWTSGGGNEQFFGPGTRLTVL.

This clone was recorded once. The V gene is TRBV5-4, the J gene TRBJ2-5; D is uncertain. Gene TRBJ2-7 matches the end of the DNA better, so the J call may be wrong. The CDR3 is made up of 11 amino acids. Germline V gene sequence: CDR1 SGHNT, CDR2 YYREEE (reference sequence). CDR3 in amino acids: CASSSNHEQYF. For the CDR3, the DNA is TGTGCCAGCAGCTCGAACCACGAGCAGTACTTC.

The rearrangement joins TRBV7-9 to TRBJ2-1, with 9 positions matching TRBD2. J was trimmed by 5 bases and V by 8 bases; bases with no gene match: 22. The CDR3 totals 19 residues. The germline gives CDR1 SEHNR, CDR2 FQNEAQ (reference sequence). For the CDR3, the DNA is TGTGCCAGCCGTTTATCTGGGCTTGGCGGGGGGGCCCAAAACAATGAGCAGTTCTTC. This sequence encodes CASRLSGLGGGAQNNEQFF.

The chain employs TRBV6-5 and TRBJ2-7, with a possible D match to TRBD1 (5 bases). The CDR3 runs to 14 residues. CDR1 MNHEY and CDR2 SVGAGI come from the germline V gene. The ends were cut back, 6 bases at V and 2 bases at J, with 14 bases in the middle. The CDR3 DNA is TGTGCCAGCAGGAAACAGGAAAATACCTACGAGCAGTACTTC. Its translation is CASRKQENTYEQYF.